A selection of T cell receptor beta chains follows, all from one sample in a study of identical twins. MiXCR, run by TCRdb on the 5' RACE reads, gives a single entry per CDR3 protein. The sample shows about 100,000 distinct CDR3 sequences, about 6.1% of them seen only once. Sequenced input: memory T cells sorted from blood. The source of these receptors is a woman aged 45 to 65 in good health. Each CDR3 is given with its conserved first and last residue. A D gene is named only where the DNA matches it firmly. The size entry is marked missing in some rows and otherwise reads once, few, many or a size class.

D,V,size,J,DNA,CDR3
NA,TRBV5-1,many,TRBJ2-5,TGCGCCAGCAGCTTGGGGATACAAGAGACCCAGTACTTC,CASSLGIQETQYF
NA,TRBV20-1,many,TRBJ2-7,TGCAGTGCTAGGGGCCGGGACGGTAGATCCTACGAGCAGTACTTC,CSARGRDGRSYEQYF
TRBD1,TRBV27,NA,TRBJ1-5,TGTGCCAGCAGTTCGACAGGGGTGCCCCTTCAGCCCCAGCATTTT,CASSSTGVPLQPQHF
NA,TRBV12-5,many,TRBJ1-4,TGTGCTAGTGGGCCCCTCACAACTAATGAAAAACTGTTTTTT,CASGPLTTNEKLFF
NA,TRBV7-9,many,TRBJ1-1,TGTGCCAGCAGCTTAGGCCACAGGGAGGCCACTGAAGCTTTCTTT,CASSLGHREATEAFF
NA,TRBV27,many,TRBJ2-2,TGTGCCAGCAGTCTACCCACCGGGGAGCTGTTTTTT,CASSLPTGELFF
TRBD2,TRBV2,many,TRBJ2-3,TGTGCCAGCATTCTTAGCGGGGCTTACTCTCATTTT,CASILSGAYSHF
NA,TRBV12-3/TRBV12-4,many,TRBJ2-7,TGTGCCAGCAGTTTAGCACAGGACTCTCCGTACTTC,CASSLAQDSPYF
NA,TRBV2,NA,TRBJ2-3,TGTGCCAGCAGTTTGACTAGTGATATAGGTACGCAGTATTTT,CASSLTSDIGTQYF
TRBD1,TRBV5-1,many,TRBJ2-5,TGCGCCAGCAGCACGACAGGGAATCACCAAGAGACCCAGTACTTC,CASSTTGNHQETQYF
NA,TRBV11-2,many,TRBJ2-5,TGTGCCAGCAGCTTTATGGCGGGATTGGCCGAGACCCAGTACTTC,CASSFMAGLAETQYF
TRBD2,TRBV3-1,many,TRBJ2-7,TGTGCCAGCGGGACTACAACCTACGAGCAGTACTTC,CASGTTTYEQYF
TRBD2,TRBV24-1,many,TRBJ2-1,TGTGCCACCAGAGGACTAGTCGATGAGCAGTTCTTC,CATRGLVDEQFF
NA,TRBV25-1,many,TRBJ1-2,TGTGCCAGCAGTCCCACGCGTAGGGCCGAGGGCTATGGCTACACCTTC,CASSPTRRAEGYGYTF
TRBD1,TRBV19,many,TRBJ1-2,TGTGCCAGTAGGGACAGGGGCATTTCTAACTATGGCTACACCTTC,CASRDRGISNYGYTF
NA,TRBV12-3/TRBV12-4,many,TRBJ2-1,TGTGCCAGCAGTTTAGGTGGGAGCGCCTACAATGAGCAGTTCTTC,CASSLGGSAYNEQFF
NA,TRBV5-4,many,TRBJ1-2,TGTGCCAGCAGTCAAGAAGGTTGGGGGGGGACGTATGGCTACACCTTC,CASSQEGWGGTYGYTF
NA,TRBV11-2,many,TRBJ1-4,TGTGCCAGAACGAAAGGGGCTAATGAAAAACTGTTTTTT,CARTKGANEKLFF
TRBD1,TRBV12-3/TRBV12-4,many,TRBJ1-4,TGTGCCAGCAGGGGACAGGGAGTTGAAAAACTGTTTTTT,CASRGQGVEKLFF
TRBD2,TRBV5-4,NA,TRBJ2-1,TGTGCCAGCAGCTTAGGGACTAGCGGCCGGCTATACAATGAGCAGTTCTTC,CASSLGTSGRLYNEQFF
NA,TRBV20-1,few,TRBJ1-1,TGCAGTGCTAGAGAACTATTATTGGAAGCTTTCTTT,CSARELLLEAFF
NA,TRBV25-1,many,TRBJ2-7,TGTGCCAGCAGTAGAATCTACGAGCAGTACTTC,CASSRIYEQYF
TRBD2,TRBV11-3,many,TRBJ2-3,TGTGCCAGCAGACCTAGCGGGAGCGGTGCGCAGTATTTT,CASRPSGSGAQYF
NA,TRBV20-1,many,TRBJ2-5,TGCAGTGCTAGCTGGCGCCAGGAAGAGACCCAGTACTTC,CSASWRQEETQYF
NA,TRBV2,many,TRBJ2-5,TGTGCCAGCAGTGAGCAAACGACCATCCAAGAGACCCAGTACTTC,CASSEQTTIQETQYF
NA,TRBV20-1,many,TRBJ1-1,TGCAGTGCTAGAGAGAGATCGGTGGGTGAAGCTTTCTTT,CSARERSVGEAFF
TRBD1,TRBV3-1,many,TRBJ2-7,TGTGCCAGCAGCCAAGATCTCGGACAGGGCCGAGAGCAGTACTTC,CASSQDLGQGREQYF
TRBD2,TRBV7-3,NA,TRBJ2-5,TGTGCCAGCAGCCTCACCTTGGGGAGGGAAGAGACCCAGTACTTC,CASSLTLGREETQYF
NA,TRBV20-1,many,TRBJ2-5,TGCAGTGCTAGGGGACTCAAGGGGACCCAGTACTTC,CSARGLKGTQYF
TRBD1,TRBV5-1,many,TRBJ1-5,TGCGCCAGCAGCTTGGAGGGAGGGGGACAGGGATCGTCTCAGCCCCAGCATTTT,CASSLEGGGQGSSQPQHF
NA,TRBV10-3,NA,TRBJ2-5,TGTGCCATCAGTACTGCTCTCGGTAGCGGAGGGACCCAGTACTTC,CAISTALGSGGTQYF
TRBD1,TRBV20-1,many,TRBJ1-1,TGCAGTGCGAGAGGACAGGAGCTTGTGAACACTGAAGCTTTCTTT,CSARGQELVNTEAFF
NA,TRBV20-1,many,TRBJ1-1,TGCAGTGCTAGACTCGGGCACATGAACACTGAAGCTTTCTTT,CSARLGHMNTEAFF
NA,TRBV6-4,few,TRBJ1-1,TGTGCCAGCAGTGACTCGCCGAACACTGAAGCTTTCTTT,CASSDSPNTEAFF
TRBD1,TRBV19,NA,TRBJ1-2,TGTGCCAGTAGTATAGACCTTCCGACAGGGGGCTATTACGGCTACACCTTC,CASSIDLPTGGYYGYTF
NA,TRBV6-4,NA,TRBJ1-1,TGTGCCAGCAGTGCGGGGATGAACCCTGAAGCTTTCTTT,CASSAGMNPEAFF
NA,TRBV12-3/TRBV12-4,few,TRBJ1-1,TGTGCCAGCAGCCCTGGGGGCGTACGAGCTTTCTTT,CASSPGGVRAFF
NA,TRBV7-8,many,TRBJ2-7,TGTGCCAGCAGCCCACTAGCCACCGCCTACGAGCAGTACTTC,CASSPLATAYEQYF
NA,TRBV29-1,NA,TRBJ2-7,TGCAGCGGCAGGGACGTGTCCGAGCAGTACTTC,CSGRDVSEQYF
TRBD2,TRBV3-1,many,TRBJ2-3,TGTGCCAGCAGCCAGTCCCTCGGGGGGGGTACGCAGTATTTT,CASSQSLGGGTQYF
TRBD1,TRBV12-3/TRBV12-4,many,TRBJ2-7,TGTGCCAGCAGTTTTGGGACAGGGGGTAGCTACGAGCAGTACTTC,CASSFGTGGSYEQYF
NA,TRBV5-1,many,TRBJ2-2,TGCGCCAGCAGCTTGGTGGGGGGTTCCACCGGGGAGCTGTTTTTT,CASSLVGGSTGELFF
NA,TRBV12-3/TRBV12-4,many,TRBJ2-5,TGTGCCAGCAGTTTCTTATTCGGGGAGACCCAGTACTTC,CASSFLFGETQYF
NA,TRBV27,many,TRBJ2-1,TGTGCCAGCAGTTGGTCCACCTACAATGAGCAGTTCTTC,CASSWSTYNEQFF
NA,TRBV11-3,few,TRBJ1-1,TGTGCCAGCAGCCAAGGGGGTGCTGTGAACACTGAAGCTTTCTTT,CASSQGGAVNTEAFF
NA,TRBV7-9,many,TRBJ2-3,TGTGCCAGCAGCACCGGGTACACAGATACGCAGTATTTT,CASSTGYTDTQYF
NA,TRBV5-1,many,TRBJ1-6,TGCGCCAGCAGCTTGCTATCATCGGGCAGCAATTCACCCCTCCACTTT,CASSLLSSGSNSPLHF
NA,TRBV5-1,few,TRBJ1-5,TGCGCCAGCAGCTTGGGGGGGGGGCCGAGCAATCAGCCCCAGCATTTT,CASSLGGGPSNQPQHF
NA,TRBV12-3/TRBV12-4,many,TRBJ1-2,TGTGCCAGCAGGCCCGGACAGAACTATGGCTACACCTTC,CASRPGQNYGYTF
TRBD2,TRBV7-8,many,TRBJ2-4,TGTGCCAGCAGCTTAAAACGGACTAGCAACATTCAGTACTTC,CASSLKRTSNIQYF
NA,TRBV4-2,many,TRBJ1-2,TGTGCCAGCAGCCCGCAGGGCAATCATGGCTACACCTTC,CASSPQGNHGYTF
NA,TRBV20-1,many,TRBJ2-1,TGCAGTGCTCGGACTAACTCCTACAATGAGCAGTTCTTC,CSARTNSYNEQFF
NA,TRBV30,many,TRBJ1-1,TGTGCCTGGAGCTCAAACGGGGGGTTCCAAGCAGCTTTCTTT,CAWSSNGGFQAAFF
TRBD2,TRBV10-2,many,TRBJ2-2,TGCGCCAGCAGTGAGATTCCTAGCGGGAGCCTGGGCACCGGGGAGCTGTTTTTT,CASSEIPSGSLGTGELFF
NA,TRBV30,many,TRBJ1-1,TGTGCCTGGTTCCGGGGGCAGGTCACTGAAGCTTTCTTT,CAWFRGQVTEAFF
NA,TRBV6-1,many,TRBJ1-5,TGTGCCAGCAGTGGAGGCCAAAGGAGCAGTCAGCCCCAGCATTTT,CASSGGQRSSQPQHF
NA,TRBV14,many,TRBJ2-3,TGTGCCAGCAGCCAATCCGACGTCTCCCCAACTACAGATACGCAGTATTTT,CASSQSDVSPTTDTQYF
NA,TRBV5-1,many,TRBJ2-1,TGCGCCAGCAGCTGGGGGGCAGACTCCAATGAGCAGTTCTTC,CASSWGADSNEQFF
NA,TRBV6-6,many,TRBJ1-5,TGTGCCAGCAGTTACGGGTCAGGGAAGCACTTCGATCAGCCCCAGCATTTT,CASSYGSGKHFDQPQHF
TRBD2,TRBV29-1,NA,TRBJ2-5,TGCAGCGTTGCAGGCGGGAGTCGAGAGACCCAGTACTTC,CSVAGGSRETQYF